This T cell receptor (beta chain) was captured in a study of Graves' ophthalmopathy and Graves' hyperthyroidism. Amplified TCR beta CDR3 regions were obtained using RNA transcripts as template. HTBI primers were used in a first-round RT-PCR, which preceded a second-round multiplex PCR. TCRdb fed the multiplex PCR reads into MiXCR, producing one record per CDR3 protein. The sample lists hundreds of thousands of distinct CDR3 sequences, 20% to 25% occurring once. As concerns this clonotype: A much larger clone lies one base from this, so it may be a read error.

Someone took the PBMCs out of approximately 10 ml of fresh peripheral blood. The CDR3 loop spans 16 amino acids. The V gene lost 5 bases and the J gene lost 0 bases, with 17 bases spanning the gap. Germline V gene lookup returns CDR1 SGHAT and CDR2 FQNNGV. The sequenced material came from peripheral blood. This clonotype was obtained from a woman aged 18-29 years with stable Graves' hyperthyroidism. Some clones in this sample may be carry-over from other donors' samples. V gene TRBV11-2 combines with J gene TRBJ2-7, with D maybe TRBD1 (6 bases). In DNA form, the CDR3 reads TGTGCCAGCAGCAACGCACAGGGTAGGAGCTCCTACGAGCAGTACTTC. This sequence encodes CASSNAQGRSSYEQYF.